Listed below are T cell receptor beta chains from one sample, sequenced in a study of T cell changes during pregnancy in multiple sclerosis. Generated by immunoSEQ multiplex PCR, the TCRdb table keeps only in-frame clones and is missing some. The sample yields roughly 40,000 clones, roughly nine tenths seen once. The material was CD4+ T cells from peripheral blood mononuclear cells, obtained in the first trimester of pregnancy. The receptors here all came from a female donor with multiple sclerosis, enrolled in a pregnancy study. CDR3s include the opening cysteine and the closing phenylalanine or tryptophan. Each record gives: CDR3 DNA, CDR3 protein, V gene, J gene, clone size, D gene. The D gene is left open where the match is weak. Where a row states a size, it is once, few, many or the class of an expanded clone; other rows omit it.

DNA: TGTGCCAGCAGCTTTAGTTCCTCGGGTGGCTACACCTTC
CDR3: CASSFSSSGGYTF
V: TRBV5-6
J: TRBJ1-2
size: NA
D: NA

DNA: TGTGCCAGCAGAGGTACCGGGACAGCTGGAAACACCATATATTTT
CDR3: CASRGTGTAGNTIYF
V: TRBV2
J: TRBJ1-3
size: NA
D: TRBD1

DNA: TGTGCCAGCTCCCCAGCCGTGGACAGGGTAAATACTGAAGCTTTCTTT
CDR3: CASSPAVDRVNTEAFF
V: TRBV18
J: TRBJ1-1
size: NA
D: TRBD1

DNA: TGTGCCAGTAGTATAGACCTAGCGGGGGAGACCTACGAGCAGTACTTC
CDR3: CASSIDLAGETYEQYF
V: TRBV19
J: TRBJ2-7
size: NA
D: TRBD2

DNA: TGTGCCAGCAGTGAACGGCGGCGGGGGTTATCTGGCTACACCTTC
CDR3: CASSERRRGLSGYTF
V: TRBV2
J: TRBJ1-2
size: NA
D: NA

DNA: TGCGCCAGCAGCCAAGAGGCAGGGATGAACTATGGCTACACCTTC
CDR3: CASSQEAGMNYGYTF
V: TRBV4-3
J: TRBJ1-2
size: NA
D: NA

DNA: TGTGCCAGCAGCCCCCCGGGACTAGCGGGAGGAGATACGCAGTATTTT
CDR3: CASSPPGLAGGDTQYF
V: TRBV7-9
J: TRBJ2-3
size: NA
D: TRBD2

DNA: TGTGCCAGCCCAGGGAAAGACGCCTACAATGAGCAGTTCTTC
CDR3: CASPGKDAYNEQFF
V: TRBV2
J: TRBJ2-1
size: NA
D: NA

DNA: TGTGCCTGGAGTGTACGAGGAAATCAGCCCCAGCATTTT
CDR3: CAWSVRGNQPQHF
V: TRBV30
J: TRBJ1-5
size: NA
D: NA

DNA: TGTGCCAGCAGCCTAGATCAAGGGGGCAGCAGCAAAAACAATGAGCAGTTCTTC
CDR3: CASSLDQGGSSKNNEQFF
V: TRBV11-3
J: TRBJ2-1
size: medium-sized
D: TRBD1

DNA: TGTGCCAGCAGCCAGGTCAGGGGGAGTAGCTACTATGGCTACACCTTC
CDR3: CASSQVRGSSYYGYTF
V: TRBV14
J: TRBJ1-2
size: NA
D: TRBD1

DNA: TGTGCCAGCAGCTTGAAGACACAGAGCTCTGGAAACACCATATATTTT
CDR3: CASSLKTQSSGNTIYF
V: TRBV7-2
J: TRBJ1-3
size: NA
D: NA

DNA: TGTGCCATCAGTGAGCTGCGCCGCGCTAACTATGGCTACACCTTC
CDR3: CAISELRRANYGYTF
V: TRBV10-3
J: TRBJ1-2
size: NA
D: NA

DNA: TGCGCCAGCAGCTCATCCTACGAGCAGTACTTC
CDR3: CASSSSYEQYF
V: TRBV5-1
J: TRBJ2-7
size: NA
D: NA

DNA: TGTGCCAGCAGTTTCGAGGGGACAGCCAATCAGCCCCAGCATTTT
CDR3: CASSFEGTANQPQHF
V: TRBV27
J: TRBJ1-5
size: few
D: TRBD1

DNA: TGTGCCAGCAGTGAGCCAGGGTCTCGTGGCTACACCTTC
CDR3: CASSEPGSRGYTF
V: TRBV6-1
J: TRBJ1-2
size: NA
D: NA

DNA: TGCGCCAGCGACCCGGGACTAGCGGGAAGTCTCCCCTCCGGGGAGCTGTTTTTT
CDR3: CASDPGLAGSLPSGELFF
V: TRBV10-2
J: TRBJ2-2
size: NA
D: TRBD2

DNA: TGTGCCAGCAGCTTAGTTCGGGCGGGAAATGACAGGGTAAATACGCAGTATTTT
CDR3: CASSLVRAGNDRVNTQYF
V: TRBV7-2
J: TRBJ2-3
size: NA
D: NA

DNA: TGTGCCAGTAGTATGCCACGGTTCACTGAAGCTTTCTTT
CDR3: CASSMPRFTEAFF
V: TRBV19
J: TRBJ1-1
size: NA
D: NA

DNA: TGTGCCAGCTCACCAATCAGGGGGGACATGAACACTGAAGCTTTCTTT
CDR3: CASSPIRGDMNTEAFF
V: TRBV18
J: TRBJ1-1
size: NA
D: TRBD1

DNA: TGTGCCAGTAGTACCCGCGCGGGGCTTAATGAAGGCTACACCTTC
CDR3: CASSTRAGLNEGYTF
V: TRBV19
J: TRBJ1-2
size: NA
D: NA

DNA: TGTGCCAGCAGCCAAGTTCCCAGGCAGGCTGGGGCCAACGTCCTGACTTTC
CDR3: CASSQVPRQAGANVLTF
V: TRBV14
J: TRBJ2-6
size: few
D: NA

DNA: TGTGCCAGCAGCGCAACCTTTCTAGCGGGGAGACTCTTCACAGATACGCAGTATTTT
CDR3: CASSATFLAGRLFTDTQYF
V: TRBV7-2
J: TRBJ2-3
size: once
D: TRBD2

DNA: TGCGCCAGCAGCCCTGGTCGACCGGGGAATGAAAAACTGTTTTTT
CDR3: CASSPGRPGNEKLFF
V: TRBV5-1
J: TRBJ1-4
size: NA
D: NA

DNA: TGTGCCAGCAGCGTAGGGACTCTTGATAATTCACCCCTCCACTTT
CDR3: CASSVGTLDNSPLHF
V: TRBV9
J: TRBJ1-6
size: NA
D: NA

DNA: TGTGCCAGCAGCGAGGGGGATGGTGGCTACACCTTC
CDR3: CASSEGDGGYTF
V: TRBV11-2
J: TRBJ1-2
size: NA
D: NA

DNA: TGTGCCAGCAGTTACTTAGCGGGGTCGGGCAATGAGCAGTTCTTC
CDR3: CASSYLAGSGNEQFF
V: TRBV6-5
J: TRBJ2-1
size: NA
D: TRBD2

DNA: TGCGCCAGCAGCCAAGGGACTAGCGGGGGAGAGGCGCAGTATTTT
CDR3: CASSQGTSGGEAQYF
V: TRBV4-1
J: TRBJ2-3
size: NA
D: TRBD2

DNA: TGCAGCGTTGCGATTGGTGGGAGTAGTGACATTCAGTACTTC
CDR3: CSVAIGGSSDIQYF
V: TRBV29-1
J: TRBJ2-4
size: NA
D: NA

DNA: TGTGCCAGCAGCTTGGAAGGGACACCTTCTAACTATGGCTACACCTTC
CDR3: CASSLEGTPSNYGYTF
V: TRBV5-4
J: TRBJ1-2
size: NA
D: NA

DNA: TGCGCCAGCAGCATGGGACTAGCGGCCCTGAATGAGCAGTTCTTC
CDR3: CASSMGLAALNEQFF
V: TRBV5-1
J: TRBJ2-1
size: once
D: TRBD2

DNA: TGTGCCAGCAGCCGAGGTGGGGCGAACAATGAGCAGTTCTTC
CDR3: CASSRGGANNEQFF
V: TRBV7-6
J: TRBJ2-1
size: NA
D: NA

DNA: TGTGCCAGCAGCTTAGGACTTTTGCCCCACAATGAGCAGTTCTTC
CDR3: CASSLGLLPHNEQFF
V: TRBV7-3
J: TRBJ2-1
size: NA
D: NA

DNA: TGTGCCAGCAGTAGAGGGGACAAGCCCTGGAATGAGCAGTTCTTC
CDR3: CASSRGDKPWNEQFF
V: TRBV27
J: TRBJ2-1
size: NA
D: NA

DNA: TGTGCCAGCAGCAAGCCGACTAGCGGGTGGGGCACAGATACGCAGTATTTT
CDR3: CASSKPTSGWGTDTQYF
V: TRBV21-1
J: TRBJ2-3
size: NA
D: NA

DNA: TGTGCCAGCAGCTTATGGCCCCGGAGGAACGAGCAGTACTTC
CDR3: CASSLWPRRNEQYF
V: TRBV7-9
J: TRBJ2-7
size: NA
D: NA

DNA: TGTGCCAGCAGCCACTTTAAGTCGAGGGCTTCCTACGAGCAGTACTTC
CDR3: CASSHFKSRASYEQYF
V: TRBV7-8
J: TRBJ2-7
size: NA
D: NA

DNA: TGTGCCAGCAGCTTAGACGGGAATACAGATACGCAGTATTTT
CDR3: CASSLDGNTDTQYF
V: TRBV11-2
J: TRBJ2-3
size: few
D: NA

DNA: TGTGCCAGCAGCTTGGCGGCAGGGGGCGTTGTGTACTTC
CDR3: CASSLAAGGVVYF
V: TRBV5-5
J: TRBJ2-4
size: once
D: TRBD1

DNA: TGCGCCAGCAGCCAAGTCAACAGGGCAAAAGGCTACACCTTC
CDR3: CASSQVNRAKGYTF
V: TRBV4-3
J: TRBJ1-2
size: NA
D: NA

DNA: TGCAGCGTTGTTAAGGGGGCGAAAGAGACCCAGTACTTC
CDR3: CSVVKGAKETQYF
V: TRBV29-1
J: TRBJ2-5
size: NA
D: TRBD1

DNA: TGTGCCTGGGCGGACATTCATCAGCCCCAGCATTTT
CDR3: CAWADIHQPQHF
V: TRBV30
J: TRBJ1-5
size: NA
D: NA

DNA: TGTGCCAGCTCACCACCGGGGGCCAGGGGCCACAACGAGCAGTACTTC
CDR3: CASSPPGARGHNEQYF
V: TRBV18
J: TRBJ2-7
size: NA
D: NA

DNA: TGTGCCAGCAGTGTTCAGGGAACGCAGTATTTT
CDR3: CASSVQGTQYF
V: TRBV2
J: TRBJ2-3
size: NA
D: NA

DNA: TGTGCCAGCATCGGGGGGGGGAGCGGGAAAGAGACCCAGTACTTC
CDR3: CASIGGGSGKETQYF
V: TRBV6-1
J: TRBJ2-5
size: NA
D: TRBD2

DNA: TGTGCCAGCAGTTTAAGTCCCGTCGGGGGAGACGAGCAGTACTTC
CDR3: CASSLSPVGGDEQYF
V: TRBV28
J: TRBJ2-7
size: NA
D: NA

DNA: TGTGCCAGCAGTGGTCCTGGGGGCGCAGGCACTGAAGCTTTCTTT
CDR3: CASSGPGGAGTEAFF
V: TRBV27
J: TRBJ1-1
size: NA
D: NA

DNA: TGTGCCATCACTCCGGGGTCCGGGGTTAGCGGCTACACCTTC
CDR3: CAITPGSGVSGYTF
V: TRBV10-3
J: TRBJ1-2
size: NA
D: NA